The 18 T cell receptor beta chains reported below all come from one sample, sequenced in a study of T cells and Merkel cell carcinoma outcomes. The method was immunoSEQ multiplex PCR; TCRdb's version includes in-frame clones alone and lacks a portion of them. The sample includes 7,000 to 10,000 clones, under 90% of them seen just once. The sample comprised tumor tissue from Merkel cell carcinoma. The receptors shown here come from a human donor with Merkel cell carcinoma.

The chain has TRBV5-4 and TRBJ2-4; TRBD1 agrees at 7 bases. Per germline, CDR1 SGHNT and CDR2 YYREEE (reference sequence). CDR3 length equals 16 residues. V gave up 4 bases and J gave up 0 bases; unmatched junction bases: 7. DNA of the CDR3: TGTGCCAGCAGCCGGACCGGGACAGCAGCCAAAAACATTCAGTACTTC. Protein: CASSRTGTAAKNIQYF.

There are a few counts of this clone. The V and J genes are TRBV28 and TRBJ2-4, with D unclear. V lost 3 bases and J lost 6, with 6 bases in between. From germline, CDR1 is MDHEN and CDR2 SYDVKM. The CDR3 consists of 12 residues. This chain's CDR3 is CASSFAGNIQYF. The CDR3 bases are TGTGCCAGCAGTTTCGCCGGAAACATTCAGTACTTC.

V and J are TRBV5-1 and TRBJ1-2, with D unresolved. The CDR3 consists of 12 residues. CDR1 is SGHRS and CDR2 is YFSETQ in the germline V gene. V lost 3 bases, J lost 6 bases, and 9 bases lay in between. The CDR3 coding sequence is TGCGCCAGCAGCTCCACAGTAGATGGCTACACCTTC. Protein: CASSSTVDGYTF.

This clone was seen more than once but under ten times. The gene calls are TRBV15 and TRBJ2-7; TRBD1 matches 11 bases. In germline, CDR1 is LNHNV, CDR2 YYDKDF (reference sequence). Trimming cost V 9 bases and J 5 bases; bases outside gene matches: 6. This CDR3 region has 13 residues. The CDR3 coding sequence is TGTGCCACTTCGGGACAGGGGGTCAACGAGCAGTACTTC. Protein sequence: CATSGQGVNEQYF.

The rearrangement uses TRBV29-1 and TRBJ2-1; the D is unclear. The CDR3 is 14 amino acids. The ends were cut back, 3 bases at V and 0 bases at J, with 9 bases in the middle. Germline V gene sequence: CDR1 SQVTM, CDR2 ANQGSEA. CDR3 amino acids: CSVEEIRSYNEQFF. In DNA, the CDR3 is TGCAGCGTTGAGGAGATCCGCTCCTACAATGAGCAGTTCTTC.

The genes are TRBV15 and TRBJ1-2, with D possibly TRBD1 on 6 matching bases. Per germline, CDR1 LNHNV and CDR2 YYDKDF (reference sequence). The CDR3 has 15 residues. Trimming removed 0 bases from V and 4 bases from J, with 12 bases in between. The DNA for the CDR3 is TGTGCCACCAGCAGAGATCGGAACAGGGTCTATGGCTACACCTTC. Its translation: CATSRDRNRVYGYTF.

The CDR3 DNA reads TGCGCCAGCAGCTCCAAGGGGGCGGAAAACACCATATATTTT. It encodes CASSSKGAENTIYF. V and J are TRBV5-1 and TRBJ1-3, with 7 bases identical to TRBD1. Germline lookup yields CDR1 SGHRS and CDR2 YFSETQ. J gave up 6 bases and V 3 bases, and 6 bases lay outside the gene matches. The CDR3 extends over 14 amino acids.

CDR3 in amino acids: CASSQIEGFNTEAFF. CDR3 sequence (DNA): TGTGCCAGCAGCCAAATCGAAGGTTTCAACACTGAAGCTTTCTTT. This chain joins TRBV4-2 and TRBJ1-1; the D is unclear. Germline V lookup: CDR1 LGHNA, CDR2 YNFKEQ. The CDR3 runs to 15 residues. V gave up 2 bases and J gave up 2 bases, with 12 bases separating them.

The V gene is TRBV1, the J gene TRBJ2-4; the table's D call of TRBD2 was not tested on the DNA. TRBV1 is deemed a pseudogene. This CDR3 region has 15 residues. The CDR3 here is CTSTGGGRAKNIQYF. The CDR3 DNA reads TGCACCAGCACGGGCGGGGGGCGTGCCAAAAACATTCAGTACTTC.

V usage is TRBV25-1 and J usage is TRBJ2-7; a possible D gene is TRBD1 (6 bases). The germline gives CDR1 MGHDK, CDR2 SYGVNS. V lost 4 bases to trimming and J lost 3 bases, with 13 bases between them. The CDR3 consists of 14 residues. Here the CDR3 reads CASSVPWGRYEQYF. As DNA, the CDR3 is TGTGCCAGCAGTGTCCCATGGGGGCGCTACGAGCAGTACTTC.

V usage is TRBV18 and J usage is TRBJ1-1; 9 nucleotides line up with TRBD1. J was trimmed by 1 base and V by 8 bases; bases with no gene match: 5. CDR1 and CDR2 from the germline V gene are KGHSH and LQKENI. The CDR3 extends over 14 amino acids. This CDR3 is CASAEDRGNTEAFF. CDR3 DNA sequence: TGTGCCAGCGCGGAGGACAGGGGGAACACTGAAGCTTTCTTT. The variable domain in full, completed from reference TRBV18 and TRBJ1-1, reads NAGVMQNPRHLVRRRGQEARLRCSPMKGHSHVYWYRQLPEEGLKFMVYLQKENIIDESGMPKERFSAEFPKEGPSILRIQQVVRGDSAAYFCASAEDRGNTEAFFGQGTRLTVV.

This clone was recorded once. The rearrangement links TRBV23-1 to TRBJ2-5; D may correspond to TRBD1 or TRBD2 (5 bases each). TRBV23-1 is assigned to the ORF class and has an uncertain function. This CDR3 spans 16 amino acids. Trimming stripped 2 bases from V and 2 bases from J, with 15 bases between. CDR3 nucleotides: TGCGCCAGCAGTCAACTGGGGACGACATTACAAGAGACCCAGTACTTC. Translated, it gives CASSQLGTTLQETQYF.

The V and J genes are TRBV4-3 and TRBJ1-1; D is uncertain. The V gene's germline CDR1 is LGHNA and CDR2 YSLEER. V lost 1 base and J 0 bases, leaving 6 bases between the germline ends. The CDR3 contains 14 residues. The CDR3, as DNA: TGCGCCAGCAGCCAAGTACGGATGAACACTGAAGCTTTCTTT. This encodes CASSQVRMNTEAFF.

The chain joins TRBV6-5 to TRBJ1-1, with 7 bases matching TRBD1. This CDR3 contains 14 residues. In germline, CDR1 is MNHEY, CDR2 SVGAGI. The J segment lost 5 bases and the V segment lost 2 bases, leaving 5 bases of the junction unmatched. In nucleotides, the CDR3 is TGTGCCAGCAGTTACAGGGGGCGAGGGACTGAAGCTTTCTTT. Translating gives CASSYRGRGTEAFF.

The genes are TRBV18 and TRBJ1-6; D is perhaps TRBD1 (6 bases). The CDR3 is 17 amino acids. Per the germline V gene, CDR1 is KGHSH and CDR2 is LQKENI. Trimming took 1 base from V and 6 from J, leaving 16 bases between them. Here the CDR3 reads CASSPLSQGQGNSPLHF. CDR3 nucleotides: TGTGCCAGCTCACCACTGTCGCAGGGGCAGGGTAATTCACCCCTCCACTTT.

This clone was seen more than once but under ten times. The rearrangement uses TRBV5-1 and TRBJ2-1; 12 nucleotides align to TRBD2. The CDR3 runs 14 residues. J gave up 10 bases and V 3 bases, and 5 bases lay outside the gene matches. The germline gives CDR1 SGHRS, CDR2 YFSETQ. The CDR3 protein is CASSSSLAGGEQFF. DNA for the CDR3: TGCGCCAGCAGCTCGAGCCTAGCGGGGGGGGAGCAGTTCTTC.

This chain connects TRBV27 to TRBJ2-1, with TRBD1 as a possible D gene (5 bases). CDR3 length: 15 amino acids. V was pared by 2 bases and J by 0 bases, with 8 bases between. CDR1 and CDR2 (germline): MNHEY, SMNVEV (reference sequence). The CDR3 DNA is TGTGCCAGCAGTTTAATACAGGCCTCCTACAATGAGCAGTTCTTC. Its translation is CASSLIQASYNEQFF.

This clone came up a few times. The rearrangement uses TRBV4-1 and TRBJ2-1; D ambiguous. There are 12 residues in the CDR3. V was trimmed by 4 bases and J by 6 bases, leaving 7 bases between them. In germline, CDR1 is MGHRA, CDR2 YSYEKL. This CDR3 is CASSPQRNEQFF. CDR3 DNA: TGCGCCAGCAGCCCTCAGCGCAATGAGCAGTTCTTC.